The clone carrying this TCR beta chain was observed a handful of times. The record originates from a study of blood T cells in healthy people across ages. The CDR3 is 14 residues long. Trimming removed 3 bases from V and 12 bases from J, with 17 bases in between. CDR1 is KGHSH and CDR2 is LQKENI in the germline V gene. Next came a second PCR, run for about 7 to 12 cycles, which used a sample-barcoded 5' primer along with a J-beta primer mix. TCRdb re-called the 5' RACE reads through MiXCR, storing one row per CDR3 protein. The data hold 1.5 million to 2 million distinct CDR3 sequences, with approximately 28% observed a single time.

V and J are TRBV18 and TRBJ1-4; D is perhaps TRBD1 (5 bases). The specimen sequenced was blood. The sequence was collected from a woman under 40 in good health. CDR3 DNA: TGTGCCAGCTCACCTCAAAGAGGGGACGGGGAACTGTTTTTT. Its translation is CASSPQRGDGELFF.